The 25 T cell receptor beta chains reported below all come from one sample, sequenced in a study of molecular identifiers for immune sequencing clone quantification. TCRdb itself ran the PCR reads through MiXCR, one entry per CDR3 protein. The sample gives a few hundred thousand distinct CDR3 sequences, around 23% of which show up once; over 0.6% is in the top ten. Sequenced input: naive CD8+ T cells from blood, with Jurkat cell RNA spiked in. Noted subset: FACS-sorted CD8+CD4-CCR7+CD45RA+ naive T cells. These receptors all stem from a human donor in good health. Some libraries in this study had Jurkat cell RNA spiked in.

This clonotype has at least ten counts. This rearrangement joins TRBV7-2 to TRBJ2-1, with unresolved D. The CDR3 spans 14 residues. V was trimmed by 1 base and J by 5 bases, leaving 9 bases between them. Germline lookup yields CDR1 SGHTA and CDR2 FQGNSA. CDR3 DNA sequence: TGTGCCAGCAGCTTAGAAGGTTCCCACAATGAGCAGTTCTTC. It is translated as CASSLEGSHNEQFF. Full variable domain (remainder filled in from reference TRBV7-2 and TRBJ2-1): GAGVSQSPSNKVTEKGKDVELRCDPISGHTALYWYRQSLGQGLEFLIYFQGNSAPDKSGLPSDRFSAERTGGSVSTLTIQRTQQEDSAVYLCASSLEGSHNEQFFGPGTRLTVL.

This chain joins TRBV11-3 and TRBJ2-2, with a tentative D call TRBD1 (6 bases). Germline CDR1 is SGHNT and CDR2 is YENEEA. This CDR3 has 13 residues. Trimming cost V 5 bases and J 5 bases, with 9 bases left between them. The CDR3 reads CASSAQGTGELFF. The CDR3 coding sequence is TGTGCCAGCAGCGCACAGGGAACCGGGGAGCTGTTTTTT.

With respect to this clonotype: A clone one base away is much larger, so this may be a read error. The rearrangement joins TRBV5-6 to TRBJ1-1; D is perhaps TRBD1 (6 bases). The CDR3 is 14 amino acids. Germline V gene data show CDR1 as SGHDT and CDR2 as YYEEEE. CDR3 nucleotide sequence: TGTGCCGGCAGCGCGGCACAGGGACTTGCTGAAGCTTTCTTT. Translation gives CAGSAAQGLAEAFF.

V gene TRBV19 combines with J gene TRBJ1-4; D gene uncertain. V was clipped by 3 bases and J by 2 bases, with 7 bases between them. Germline V gene sequence: CDR1 LNHDA, CDR2 SQIVND (reference sequence). This CDR3 contains 14 residues. DNA for the CDR3: TGTGCCAGTAGTATCGGAGTTACTAATGAAAAACTGTTTTTT. As protein: CASSIGVTNEKLFF. The variable domain in full, with the rest retrieved from reference TRBV19 and TRBJ1-4, is DGGITQSPKYLFRKEGQNVTLSCEQNLNHDAMYWYRQDPGQGLRLIYYSQIVNDFQKGDIAEGYSVSREKKESFPLTVTSAQKNPTAFYLCASSIGVTNEKLFFGSGTQLSVL.

This clonotype was detected a few times. The rearrangement links TRBV12-3 or TRBV12-4 to TRBJ2-7; D call uncertain. Trimming pared 5 bases from V and 6 bases from J, leaving 11 bases between. There are 12 residues in the CDR3. The CDR3 region is CASSIMPLEQYF. CDR3 sequence (DNA): TGTGCCAGCAGTATCATGCCCCTCGAGCAGTACTTC.

The chain employs TRBV6-2 or TRBV6-3 and TRBJ2-3; 12 bases fit TRBD2. The CDR3 is 17 residues long. Germline-derived CDR1 and CDR2 are MNHEY and SVGEGT. Trimming took 0 bases from V and 2 from J; bases not matched to a gene: 3. The DNA of the CDR3 is TGTGCCAGCAGTTACTCCCGGACTAGCGGGAACACAGATACGCAGTATTTT. This gives the protein CASSYSRTSGNTDTQYF.

The chain couples TRBV12-3 or TRBV12-4 to TRBJ1-2; possible D gene TRBD1, 6 bases. Trimming left V 6 bases short and J 5 bases short, with 16 bases between. The CDR3 consists of 14 residues. The CDR3 is CASSTEDRNYGYTF. In DNA, the CDR3 is TGTGCCAGCAGCACCGAAGACAGGAATTATGGCTACACCTTC.

This chain connects TRBV28 to TRBJ1-4, with no clear D. The germline V gene has CDR1 MDHEN and CDR2 SYDVKM. This CDR3 has 13 amino acids. The V end lost 2 bases, the J end lost 12 bases, and 13 bases lay between the germline ends. The CDR3 sequence: CASSLMGNGELFF. The CDR3 nucleotides read TGTGCCAGCAGTTTAATGGGGAATGGGGAACTGTTTTTT.

This clonotype was seen just once. The V call is TRBV20-1, the J call TRBJ2-1; TRBD2 matches 9 bases. The germline V gene has CDR1 DFQATT and CDR2 SNEGSKA (reference sequence). J gave up 4 bases and V 1 base, and 8 bases lay outside the gene matches. This CDR3 comprises 16 residues. The CDR3: CSARGVTSGFYNEQFF. The CDR3 coding sequence is TGCAGTGCTAGAGGTGTCACTAGCGGGTTTTACAATGAGCAGTTCTTC.

This clonotype was seen ten or more times. CDR3 in amino acids: CASSYWSSETDTQYF. The CDR3, as DNA: TGTGCCAGCAGTTACTGGTCTAGCGAGACAGATACGCAGTATTTT. V and J are TRBV6-2 or TRBV6-3 and TRBJ2-3; D is perhaps TRBD2 (6 bases). The CDR3 covers 15 residues. With 1 base removed from V and 3 bases from J, the gap between germline ends came to 11 bases. CDR1 and CDR2 (germline): MNHEY, SVGEGT.

As for this clonotype: A much more abundant neighbour one base away suggests this may be a read error. The rearrangement links TRBV28 to TRBJ2-3, with 8 bases matching TRBD2. Germline CDR1 MDHEN, CDR2 SYDVKM. The CDR3 totals 17 residues. Written as DNA, the CDR3 is TGTGCCAGCAGTCTCCCCGTACTAGCGGCTAGCACAGTTACGCAGTATTTT. This sequence encodes CASSLPVLAASTVTQYF.

This clonotype was recorded a few times. V usage is TRBV27 and J usage is TRBJ2-7; the D gene is possibly TRBD2 (7 bases). Germline V lookup: CDR1 MNHEY, CDR2 SMNVEV (reference sequence). CDR3 length: 15 residues. Trimming shortened V by 3 bases and J by 2 bases, and 14 bases separated the two germline ends. In DNA, the CDR3 is TGTGCCAGCAGTTTGGGCGGGGGCCTTCCCTACGAGCAGTACTTC. It yields the protein CASSLGGGLPYEQYF.

The rearrangement links TRBV10-3 to TRBJ2-5; a possible D gene is TRBD2 (7 bases). Trimming removed 2 bases from V and 5 bases from J, with 15 bases in between. The CDR3 is 15 amino acids. Germline assignment: CDR1 ENHRY and CDR2 SYGVKD. The DNA of the CDR3 is TGTGCCATCAGTGAGGGGGCGGGGGCTGTGGAGACCCAGTACTTC. Its translation is CAISEGAGAVETQYF.

The chain carries TRBV27 and TRBJ2-1, with 7 bases identical to TRBD1. J gave up 6 bases and V 7 bases, and 9 bases lay outside the gene matches. In germline, CDR1 is MNHEY, CDR2 SMNVEV (reference sequence). The CDR3 loop spans 14 amino acids. This chain's CDR3 is CASTGGVNINEQFF. The CDR3 DNA follows: TGTGCCAGCACAGGGGGAGTTAATATCAATGAGCAGTTCTTC.

The chain recombines TRBV25-1 with TRBJ2-1; D is possibly TRBD2 (6 bases). V was clipped by 6 bases and J by 9 bases, with 9 bases between them. Germline V gene lookup returns CDR1 MGHDK and CDR2 SYGVNS. This CDR3 spans 11 amino acids. CDR3 sequence: CASRIGGEQFF. CDR3 in DNA: TGTGCCAGCAGGATCGGGGGTGAGCAGTTCTTC.

CDR3 in DNA: TGCAGTGCTCGCCCCGGGACTAGCGGGGTCAATGAGCAGTTCTTC. It yields the protein CSARPGTSGVNEQFF. This chain joins TRBV20-1 and TRBJ2-1, with 13 bases fitting TRBD2. CDR1 and CDR2 from the germline V gene are DFQATT and SNEGSKA (reference sequence). The CDR3 runs 15 residues. V was clipped by 5 bases and J by 6 bases; unmatched bases: 7.

This clonotype was counted between two and nine times. The genes are TRBV14 and TRBJ2-7, with 8 bases that match TRBD2. Germline V gene sequence: CDR1 SGHDN, CDR2 FVKESK. V was pared by 3 bases and J by 3 bases, with 4 bases of the junction left unmatched. The CDR3 totals 14 residues. The CDR3 nucleotides are TGTGCCAGCAGCCACACTAGCGGAAGCTACGAGCAGTACTTC. This gives the protein CASSHTSGSYEQYF.

The sample holds a few counts of this clonotype. The chain recombines TRBV7-8 with TRBJ2-3; D ambiguous. Germline CDR1 SGHVS, CDR2 FQNEAQ. There are 16 residues in the CDR3. V dropped 4 bases and J dropped 0 bases, with 14 bases sitting between them. The CDR3 nucleotides are TGTGCCAGCAGCTCCGTCGGAGCCACTAGCACAGATACGCAGTATTTT. Residues: CASSSVGATSTDTQYF.

The V and J genes are TRBV20-1 and TRBJ2-7; a possible D gene is TRBD1 (5 bases). The CDR3 length is 12 residues. Germline loops: CDR1 DFQATT, CDR2 SNEGSKA (reference sequence). V gave up 1 base and J gave up 5 bases, with 9 bases separating them. The CDR3 nucleotides read TGCAGTGCTAGAGTGTTAGGGGACGAGCAGTACTTC. Translating gives CSARVLGDEQYF.

This clonotype was seen many times. This rearrangement joins TRBV7-9 to TRBJ2-7, with a tentative D call TRBD2 (6 bases). The V end lost 5 bases, the J end lost 3 bases, and 14 bases lay between the germline ends. The CDR3 has 14 amino acids. Germline CDR1 is SEHNR and CDR2 is FQNEAQ (reference sequence). CDR3 sequence: CASSGEALVYEQYF. The CDR3 DNA is TGTGCCAGCAGCGGGGAGGCCCTTGTCTACGAGCAGTACTTC. Filled out from reference TRBV7-9 and TRBJ2-7, the complete variable domain reads DTGVSQNPRHKITKRGQNVTFRCDPISEHNRLYWYRQTLGQGPEFLTYFQNEAQLEKSRLLSDRFSAERPKGSFSTLEIQRTEQGDSAMYLCASSGEALVYEQYFGPGTRLTVT.

The chain is built from TRBV28 and TRBJ2-7; D is possibly TRBD1 or TRBD2 (5 bases each). The CDR3 loop spans 15 amino acids. V lost 1 base to trimming and J lost 2 bases, with 12 bases between them. CDR1 MDHEN and CDR2 SYDVKM come from the germline V gene. The CDR3 protein is CASSLSSVGAYEQYF. The CDR3 DNA reads as TGTGCCAGCAGTTTATCGTCGGTGGGGGCCTACGAGCAGTACTTC.

This clonotype was observed many times. The J gene is TRBJ2-3, the V gene TRBV24-1; no clear D gene. CDR1 and CDR2 from the germline V gene are KGHDR and SFDVKD. Between the trimmed V and J ends, which lost 7 bases and 5 bases, there was a span of 6 bases. This CDR3 contains 11 residues. The CDR3 sequence is CATRHGDTQYF. DNA for the CDR3: TGTGCCACCAGACACGGAGATACGCAGTATTTT.

This clonotype was picked up a small number of times. The chain carries TRBV11-3 and TRBJ2-1; D perhaps matches TRBD2 (5 bases). V dropped 1 base and J dropped 0 bases, with 10 bases sitting between them. Looked up from germline, CDR1 is SGHNT and CDR2 is YENEEA. The CDR3 totals 16 residues. CDR3 protein: CASSLAGSSSYNEQFF. CDR3 sequence (DNA): TGTGCCAGCAGCTTAGCGGGATCAAGCTCCTACAATGAGCAGTTCTTC.

In its sample, this clonotype was seen many times. The chain recombines TRBV6-5 with TRBJ2-2; the D is unclear. This CDR3 is 13 amino acids long. Germline CDR1 is MNHEY and CDR2 is SVGAGI. The V end lost 1 base, the J end lost 5 bases, and 5 bases lay between the germline ends. The CDR3 DNA follows: TGTGCCAGCAGTTACTACGGAACCGGGGAGCTGTTTTTT. As protein: CASSYYGTGELFF.

This clonotype turned up a few times. This rearrangement joins TRBV12-3 or TRBV12-4 to TRBJ1-2; D remains unclear. Trimming took 4 bases from V and 2 from J, leaving 14 bases between them. The CDR3 sequence is 15 residues long. The CDR3 DNA is TGTGCCAGCAGTTGGTTGGTTGCAGAAAACTATGGCTACACCTTC. Translated: CASSWLVAENYGYTF.